This is a list of T cell receptor beta chains from one sample in a study of T-cell memory formation after mild COVID-19. Via MiXCR, TCRdb re-called the 5' RACE reads, giving one row per CDR3 protein. Altogether roughly 7,000 distinct CDR3 sequences are present, about 61% being singletons, with the ten largest covering under 3%. Sequenced input: PBMCs or a T cell subset sorted from them (not recorded which). These receptors all stem from an adult who had mild COVID-19 (a few samples of this study predate the infection). Cell type and time point are not known. CDR3s include the opening cysteine and the closing phenylalanine or tryptophan. D genes are given only for firm matches.

d_call j_call v_call cdr3_aa
- TRBJ2-7 TRBV5-6 CASSLGSPYEQYF
- TRBJ2-1 TRBV9 CASSASGTHYNEQFF
- TRBJ2-2 TRBV6-4 CASYPLTGLNTGELFF
- TRBJ2-1 TRBV7-9 CASSPGLGSEESEQFF
TRBD2 TRBJ2-5 TRBV7-2 CASSGKGLAGETQYF
TRBD1 - TRBV6-2/TRBV6-3 CASSYRDRGAYEQFF
TRBD1 TRBJ2-5 TRBV12-3/TRBV12-4 CASSTGQTPTQYF
TRBD2 TRBJ2-1 TRBV12-3/TRBV12-4 CASSLRTSGSYNEQFF
- TRBJ1-2 TRBV24-1 CATSTTGTAAYGYTF
- TRBJ2-1 TRBV12-3/TRBV12-4 CASSLRQGGVEQFF
- TRBJ1-1 TRBV28 CASSSGHTQQAFF
TRBD2 TRBJ2-2 TRBV7-2 CASSFPGLATGELFF
TRBD1 TRBJ2-2 TRBV4-1 CASSQTDATGWNTGELFF
- TRBJ2-1 TRBV2 CASSDAGNEQFF
- TRBJ2-3 TRBV12-3/TRBV12-4 CASSLSANTQYF
- TRBJ1-1 TRBV10-3 CAISESRTAGGTEAFF
- TRBJ1-3 TRBV5-1 CASSLDGYSGNTIYF
TRBD2 TRBJ2-1 TRBV30 CAWRAGTSVYNEQFF
- TRBJ2-7 TRBV7-6 CASSLESGLSYEQYF
- TRBJ1-1 TRBV29-1 CSVSGDNTEAFF
TRBD2 TRBJ2-1 TRBV5-1 CASSIREGSYNEQFF
- TRBJ2-1 TRBV5-6 CASSLHIGQQFF
- TRBJ1-1 TRBV27 CASSLTGFLTEAFF
- TRBJ2-3 TRBV6-5 CASSYLGAGLKDTQYF
- TRBJ2-1 TRBV4-3 CASSQVSGTLSYNEQFF
- TRBJ2-1 TRBV7-7 CASSPRQASSYNEQFF
TRBD1 TRBJ1-2 TRBV18 CASSPGTVIYYGYTF
TRBD1 TRBJ2-1 TRBV25-1 CASCPTGEDPQSGGQFF
- TRBJ2-5 TRBV24-1 CATSDSRTGGQETQYF
TRBD2 TRBJ2-3 TRBV5-8 CASNLAGPSTDTQYF